This entry is about one TCR beta chain. The CDR3 has 15 residues. V shed 5 bases and J 0 bases; nucleotides not matched to a gene: 7. Documented time point: sample taken at primary tumor resection. Extraction of whole RNA from tumor, nontumor lung or frozen PBMC preceded unsorted sequencing. The cohort: under 80 early-stage, untreated non-small cell lung cancer patients. This sample is part of a study of spatial heterogeneity in lung cancer. TCRdb recomputed calls from the 5' RACE reads with MiXCR, one row per CDR3 protein. The data show around 15,000 distinct CDR3 sequences, with about 7.9% seen just once and more than 25% held by the top ten.

The V gene is TRBV12-3 or TRBV12-4, the J gene TRBJ2-7; 7 nucleotides line up with TRBD1. Material: PBMCs, obtained at surgery. The receptor was isolated from a female donor with early-stage non-small cell lung cancer. The CDR3 coding sequence is TGTGCCAGCAGTGCCGACAGGGTATTCTCCTACGAGCAGTACTTC. As protein: CASSADRVFSYEQYF.